This entry lists 12 T cell receptor beta chains sequenced from one sample in a study of Ad26.COV2.S vaccination and SARS-CoV-2 variants. As to treatment: around 19 received Ad26.COV2.S at low or high dose, single or two shots; about 5 received placebo; per-sample allocation not given. Sampling took place 63 days after the first vaccine or placebo injection. Produced via immunoSEQ multiplex PCR; TCRdb's table is partial and in-frame only. The data contain about 480,000 clones, around 85% of them seen just once; the ten biggest clones take up 9.5% to 15%. The sample here was peripheral blood, taken in a trial of Ad26.COV2.S vaccine versus placebo. Receptors were obtained from a person between 18 and 59 years old who received the Ad26.COV2.S COVID-19 vaccine or a placebo.

The chain has TRBV19 and TRBJ1-1; tentative D call: TRBD1 (5 bases). The CDR3 runs to 13 residues. Trimming shortened V by 5 bases and J by 5 bases, and 12 bases separated the two germline ends. Germline V gene lookup returns CDR1 LNHDA and CDR2 SQIVND (reference sequence). The CDR3 coding sequence is TGTGCCAGTAGTTTTCTACAGGTAACTGAAGCTTTCTTT. Residues: CASSFLQVTEAFF. The full variable domain, rest sourced from reference TRBV19 and TRBJ1-1, is DGGITQSPKYLFRKEGQNVTLSCEQNLNHDAMYWYRQDPGQGLRLIYYSQIVNDFQKGDIAEGYSVSREKKESFPLTVTSAQKNPTAFYLCASSFLQVTEAFFGQGTRLTVV.

This clone was seen once. The rearrangement uses TRBV15 and TRBJ2-3; D is unresolved. The CDR3 has 15 amino acids. V was pared by 0 bases and J by 4 bases, with 11 bases between. From germline, CDR1 is LNHNV and CDR2 YYDKDF (reference sequence). CDR3 sequence (DNA): TGTGCCACCAGCAGAGATTTAGCTTTTGCAGATACGCAGTATTTT. It codes for CATSRDLAFADTQYF.

This rearrangement joins TRBV7-9 to TRBJ2-7; D is uncertain. Trimming shortened V by 4 bases and J by 2 bases, and 3 bases separated the two germline ends. The CDR3 runs 11 residues. Germline CDR1 and CDR2: SEHNR and FQNEAQ (reference sequence). The CDR3 sequence: CASSYAYEQYF. CDR3 DNA sequence: TGTGCCAGCAGCTACGCCTACGAGCAGTACTTC.

The chain employs TRBV2 and TRBJ2-2; D gene ambiguous. The CDR3 is 15 residues long. V was pared by 2 bases and J by 1 base, with 8 bases between. Germline CDR1 reads SNHLY; CDR2 reads FYNNEI. The chain's CDR3 is CASSEIKGNTGELFF. The CDR3 DNA follows: TGTGCCAGCAGTGAAATTAAGGGGAACACCGGGGAGCTGTTTTTT. The whole variable domain, remainder taken from reference TRBV2 and TRBJ2-2, is EPEVTQTPSHQVTQMGQEVILRCVPISNHLYFYWYRQILGQKVEFLVSFYNNEISEKSEIFDDQFSVERPDGSNFTLKIRSTKLEDSAMYFCASSEIKGNTGELFFGEGSRLTVL.

CDR3 sequence (DNA): TGTGCCACCAGTGGGGGGGTGGTCAATGAGCAGTTCTTC. Translation gives CATSGGVVNEQFF. V and J are TRBV24-1 and TRBJ2-1; the D gene is possibly TRBD2 (6 bases). The germline V gene encodes CDR1 KGHDR and CDR2 SFDVKD. Trimming stripped 5 bases from V and 6 bases from J, with 10 bases between. This CDR3 contains 13 residues.

The CDR3 protein is CASSLRRGRMNTEAFF. In DNA, the CDR3 is TGTGCCAGCAGCCTTCGCCGGGGGAGGATGAACACTGAAGCTTTCTTT. The chain joins TRBV7-2 to TRBJ1-1; possible D gene TRBD1, 5 bases. CDR3 length: 16 residues. The V gene lost 5 bases and the J gene lost 0 bases, with 16 bases spanning the gap. Per germline, CDR1 SGHTA and CDR2 FQGNSA. The full variable domain, in which reference TRBV7-2 and TRBJ1-1 provide the parts outside the CDR3, is GAGVSQSPSNKVTEKGKDVELRCDPISGHTALYWYRQSLGQGLEFLIYFQGNSAPDKSGLPSDRFSAERTGGSVSTLTIQRTQQEDSAVYLCASSLRRGRMNTEAFFGQGTRLTVV.

This clone was picked up a small number of times. The chain employs TRBV20-1 and TRBJ2-7, with TRBD2 matching over 10 bases. Germline assignment: CDR1 DFQATT and CDR2 SNEGSKA (reference sequence). The CDR3 runs to 14 residues. With V trimmed by 3 bases and J by 2 bases, 4 bases remained unmatched. Written as DNA, the CDR3 is TGCAGTGCTAGTGAGCGGGAGGGAACCTACGAGCAGTACTTC. Its protein product is CSASEREGTYEQYF.

The chain carries TRBV15 and TRBJ1-2, with a weak D call TRBD1 (5 bases). Per the germline V gene, CDR1 is LNHNV and CDR2 is YYDKDF (reference sequence). CDR3 length equals 15 residues. V was clipped by 0 bases and J by 2 bases, with 10 bases between them. For the CDR3, the DNA is TGTGCCACCAGCAGAGATGCAGGGCAAAACTATGGCTACACCTTC. This encodes CATSRDAGQNYGYTF.

V is TRBV9 and J is TRBJ2-1; D ambiguous. This CDR3 region has 15 residues. Trimming shortened V by 1 base and J by 6 bases, and 14 bases separated the two germline ends. CDR1 is SGDLS, CDR2 YYNGEE, per germline. The CDR3 DNA sequence: TGTGCCAGCAGCGTAAGGGTCGCATGGGCCAATGAGCAGTTCTTC. Its protein is CASSVRVAWANEQFF.

The chain couples TRBV27 to TRBJ2-2; 9 bases are shared with TRBD1. Germline values: CDR1 MNHEY, CDR2 SMNVEV (reference sequence). V lost 5 bases and J lost 4; bases outside the gene matches: 5. The CDR3 is 15 amino acids. CDR3 bases: TGTGCCAGCAGTCCACAGGGGGCGCTCACCGGGGAGCTGTTTTTT. Translating gives CASSPQGALTGELFF.

This sequence joins TRBV5-1 and TRBJ2-1; a weak D match, TRBD2 (6 bases). From germline, CDR1 is SGHRS and CDR2 YFSETQ. Trimming cost V 0 bases and J 6 bases, with 16 bases left between them. The CDR3 runs 16 residues. CDR3 protein: CASSLGGGMLANEQFF. The CDR3 DNA is TGCGCCAGCAGCTTGGGGGGCGGGATGTTGGCCAATGAGCAGTTCTTC.

The chain links TRBV5-3 to TRBJ1-1; D remains ambiguous. TRBV5-3 is an open reading frame whose function is uncertain. With 4 bases removed from V and 1 base from J, the gap between germline ends came to 11 bases. The CDR3 length is 14 residues. CDR3: CARSPWVSNTEAFF. As DNA, the CDR3 is TGTGCCAGAAGCCCCTGGGTCTCGAACACTGAAGCTTTCTTT.